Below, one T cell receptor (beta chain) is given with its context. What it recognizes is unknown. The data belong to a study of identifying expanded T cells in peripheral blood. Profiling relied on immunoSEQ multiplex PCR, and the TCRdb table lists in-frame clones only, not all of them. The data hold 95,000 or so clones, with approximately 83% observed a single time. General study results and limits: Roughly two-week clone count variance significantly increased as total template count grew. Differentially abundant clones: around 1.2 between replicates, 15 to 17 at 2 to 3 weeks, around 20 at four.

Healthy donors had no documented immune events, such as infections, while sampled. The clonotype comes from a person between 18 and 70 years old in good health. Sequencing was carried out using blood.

CDR3 loop: CASRGRGTHFYEQYF. DNA of the CDR3: TGTGCCAGTAGGGGACGAGGCACGCACTTCTACGAGCAGTACTTC. The rearrangement links TRBV19 to TRBJ2-7; D tentatively reads TRBD1 or TRBD2 (5 bases each). V lost 6 bases and J 3 bases, leaving 18 bases between the germline ends. The CDR3 runs 15 residues. Germline CDR1 reads LNHDA; CDR2 reads SQIVND (reference sequence). Drawing the rest from reference TRBV19 and TRBJ2-7, the complete variable domain is DGGITQSPKYLFRKEGQNVTLSCEQNLNHDAMYWYRQDPGQGLRLIYYSQIVNDFQKGDIAEGYSVSREKKESFPLTVTSAQKNPTAFYLCASRGRGTHFYEQYFGPGTRLTVT.